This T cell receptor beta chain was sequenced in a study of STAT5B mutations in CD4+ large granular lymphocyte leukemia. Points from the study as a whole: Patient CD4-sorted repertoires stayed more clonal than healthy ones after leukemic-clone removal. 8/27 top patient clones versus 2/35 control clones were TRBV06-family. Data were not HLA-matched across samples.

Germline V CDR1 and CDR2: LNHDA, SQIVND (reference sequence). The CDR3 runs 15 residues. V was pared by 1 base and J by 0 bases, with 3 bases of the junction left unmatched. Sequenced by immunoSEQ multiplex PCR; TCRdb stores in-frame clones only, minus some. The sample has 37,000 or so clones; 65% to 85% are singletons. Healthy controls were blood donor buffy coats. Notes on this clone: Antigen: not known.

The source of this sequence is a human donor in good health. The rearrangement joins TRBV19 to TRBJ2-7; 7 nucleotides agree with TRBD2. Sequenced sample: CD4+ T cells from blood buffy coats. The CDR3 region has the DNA TGTGCCAGTAGTATAGTAAGCGGGAACTCCTACGAGCAGTACTTC. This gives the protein CASSIVSGNSYEQYF.